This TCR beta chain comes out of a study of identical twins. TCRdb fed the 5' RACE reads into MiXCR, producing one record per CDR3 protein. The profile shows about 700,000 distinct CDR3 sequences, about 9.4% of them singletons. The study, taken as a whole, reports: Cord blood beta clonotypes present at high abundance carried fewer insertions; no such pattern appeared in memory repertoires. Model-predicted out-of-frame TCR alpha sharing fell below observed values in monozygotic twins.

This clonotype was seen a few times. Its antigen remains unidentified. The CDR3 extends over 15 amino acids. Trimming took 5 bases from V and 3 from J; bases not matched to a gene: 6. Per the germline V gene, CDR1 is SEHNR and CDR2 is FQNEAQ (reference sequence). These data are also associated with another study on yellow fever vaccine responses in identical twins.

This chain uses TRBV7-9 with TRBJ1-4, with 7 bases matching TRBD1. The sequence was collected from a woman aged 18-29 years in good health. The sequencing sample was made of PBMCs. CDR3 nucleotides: TGTGCCAGCAGCCAATGGGACAGCTCTAATGAAAAACTGTTTTTT. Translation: CASSQWDSSNEKLFF. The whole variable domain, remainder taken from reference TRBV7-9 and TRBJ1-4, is DTGVSQNPRHKITKRGQNVTFRCDPISEHNRLYWYRQTLGQGPEFLTYFQNEAQLEKSRLLSDRFSAERPKGSFSTLEIQRTEQGDSAMYLCASSQWDSSNEKLFFGSGTQLSVL.